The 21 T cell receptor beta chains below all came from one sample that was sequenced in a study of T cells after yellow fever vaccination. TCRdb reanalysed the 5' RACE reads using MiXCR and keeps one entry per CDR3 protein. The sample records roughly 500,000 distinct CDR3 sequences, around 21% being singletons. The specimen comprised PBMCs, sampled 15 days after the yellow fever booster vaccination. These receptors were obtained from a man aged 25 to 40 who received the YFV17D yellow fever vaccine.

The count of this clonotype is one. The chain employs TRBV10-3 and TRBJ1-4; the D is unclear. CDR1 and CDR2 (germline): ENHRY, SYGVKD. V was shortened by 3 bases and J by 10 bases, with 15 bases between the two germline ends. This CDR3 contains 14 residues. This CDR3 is CAISDGSAGGKLFF. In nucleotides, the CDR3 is TGTGCCATCAGTGATGGATCCGCAGGCGGAAAACTGTTTTTT.

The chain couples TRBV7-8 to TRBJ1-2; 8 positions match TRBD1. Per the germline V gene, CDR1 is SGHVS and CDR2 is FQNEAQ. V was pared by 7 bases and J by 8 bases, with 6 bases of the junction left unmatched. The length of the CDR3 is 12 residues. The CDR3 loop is CASNNRGSGYTF. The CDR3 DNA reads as TGTGCCAGCAATAACAGGGGGTCGGGCTACACCTTC.

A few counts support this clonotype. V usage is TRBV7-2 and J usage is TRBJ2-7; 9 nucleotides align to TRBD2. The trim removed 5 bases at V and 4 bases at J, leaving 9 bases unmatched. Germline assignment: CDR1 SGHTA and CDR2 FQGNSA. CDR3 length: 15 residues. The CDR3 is CASSQIAGVGYEQYF. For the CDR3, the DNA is TGTGCCAGCAGCCAAATAGCGGGAGTCGGGTACGAGCAGTACTTC.

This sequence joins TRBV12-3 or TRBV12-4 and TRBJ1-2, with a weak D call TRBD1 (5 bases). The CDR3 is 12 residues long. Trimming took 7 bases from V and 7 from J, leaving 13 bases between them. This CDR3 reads CASNQGVSGYTF. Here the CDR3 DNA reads TGTGCCAGCAACCAGGGAGTTTCTGGCTACACCTTC.

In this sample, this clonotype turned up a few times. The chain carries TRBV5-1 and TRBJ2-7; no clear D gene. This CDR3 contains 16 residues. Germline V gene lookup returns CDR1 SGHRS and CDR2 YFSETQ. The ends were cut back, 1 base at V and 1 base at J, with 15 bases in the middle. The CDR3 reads CASSLLYPGASYEQYF. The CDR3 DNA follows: TGCGCCAGCAGCTTGCTATACCCAGGAGCATCCTACGAGCAGTACTTC.

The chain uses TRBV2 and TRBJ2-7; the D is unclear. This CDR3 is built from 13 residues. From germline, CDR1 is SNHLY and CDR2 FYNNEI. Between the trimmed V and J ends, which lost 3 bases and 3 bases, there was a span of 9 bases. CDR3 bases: TGTGCCAGCAGTGATCATACCCTCTACGAGCAGTACTTC. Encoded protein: CASSDHTLYEQYF.

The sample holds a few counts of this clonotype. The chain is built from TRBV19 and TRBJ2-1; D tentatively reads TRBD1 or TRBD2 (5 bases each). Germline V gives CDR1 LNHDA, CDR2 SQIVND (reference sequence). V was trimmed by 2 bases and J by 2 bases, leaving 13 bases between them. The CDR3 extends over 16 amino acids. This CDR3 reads CASSIPGRQPYNEQFF. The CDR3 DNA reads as TGTGCCAGTAGTATACCGGGGCGGCAACCCTACAATGAGCAGTTCTTC.

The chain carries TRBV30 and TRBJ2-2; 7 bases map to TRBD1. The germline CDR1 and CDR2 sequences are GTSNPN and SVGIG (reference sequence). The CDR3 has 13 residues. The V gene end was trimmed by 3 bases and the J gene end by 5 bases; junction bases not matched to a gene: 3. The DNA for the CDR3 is TGTGCCTGGAGCCTACAGGGGACCGGGGAGCTGTTTTTT. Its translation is CAWSLQGTGELFF. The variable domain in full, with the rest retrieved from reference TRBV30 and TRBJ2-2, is SQTIHQWPATLVQPVGSPLSLECTVEGTSNPNLYWYRQAAGRGLQLLFYSVGIGQISSEVPQNLSASRPQDRQFILSSKKLLLSDSGFYLCAWSLQGTGELFFGEGSRLTVL.

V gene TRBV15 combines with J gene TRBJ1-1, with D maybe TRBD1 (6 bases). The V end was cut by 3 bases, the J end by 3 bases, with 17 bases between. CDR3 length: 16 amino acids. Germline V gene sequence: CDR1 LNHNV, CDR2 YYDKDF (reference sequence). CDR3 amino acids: CATSRDWQGWDTEAFF. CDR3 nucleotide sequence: TGTGCCACCAGCAGGGATTGGCAGGGGTGGGACACTGAAGCTTTCTTT.

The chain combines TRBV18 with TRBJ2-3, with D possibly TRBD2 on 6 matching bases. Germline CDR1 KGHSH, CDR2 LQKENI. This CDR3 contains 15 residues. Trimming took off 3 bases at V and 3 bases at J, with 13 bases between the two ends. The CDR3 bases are TGTGCCAGCTCACCCACGGGGGAGTGGACAGATACGCAGTATTTT. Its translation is CASSPTGEWTDTQYF. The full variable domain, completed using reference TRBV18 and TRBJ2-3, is NAGVMQNPRHLVRRRGQEARLRCSPMKGHSHVYWYRQLPEEGLKFMVYLQKENIIDESGMPKERFSAEFPKEGPSILRIQQVVRGDSAAYFCASSPTGEWTDTQYFGPGTRLTVL.

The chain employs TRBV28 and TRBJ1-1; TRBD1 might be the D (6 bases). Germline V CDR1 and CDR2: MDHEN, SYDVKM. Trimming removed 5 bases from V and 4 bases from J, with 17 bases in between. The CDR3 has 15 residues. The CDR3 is CASSLRAGAVTEAFF. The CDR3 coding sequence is TGTGCCAGCAGTCTCCGGGCGGGGGCGGTCACTGAAGCTTTCTTT.

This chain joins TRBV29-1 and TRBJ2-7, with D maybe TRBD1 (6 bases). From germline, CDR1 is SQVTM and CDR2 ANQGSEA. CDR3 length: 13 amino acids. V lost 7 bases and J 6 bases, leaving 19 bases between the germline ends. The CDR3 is CSAGTQGTSEQYF. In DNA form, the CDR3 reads TGCAGCGCCGGGACGCAGGGGACCTCCGAGCAGTACTTC.

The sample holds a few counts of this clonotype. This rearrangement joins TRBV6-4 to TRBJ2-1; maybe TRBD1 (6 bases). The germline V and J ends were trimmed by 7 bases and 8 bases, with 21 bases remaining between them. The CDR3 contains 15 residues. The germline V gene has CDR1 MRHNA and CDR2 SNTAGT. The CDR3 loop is CASMKTGHLGDEQFF. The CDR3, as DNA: TGTGCCAGCATGAAGACGGGACACCTTGGGGATGAGCAGTTCTTC.

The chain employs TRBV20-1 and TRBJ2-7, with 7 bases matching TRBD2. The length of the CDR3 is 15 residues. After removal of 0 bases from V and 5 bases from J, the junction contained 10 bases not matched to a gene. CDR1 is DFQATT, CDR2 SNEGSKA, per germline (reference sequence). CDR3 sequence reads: CSARDGREKLNEQYF. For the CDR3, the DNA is TGCAGTGCTAGAGATGGGCGGGAGAAATTGAACGAGCAGTACTTC.

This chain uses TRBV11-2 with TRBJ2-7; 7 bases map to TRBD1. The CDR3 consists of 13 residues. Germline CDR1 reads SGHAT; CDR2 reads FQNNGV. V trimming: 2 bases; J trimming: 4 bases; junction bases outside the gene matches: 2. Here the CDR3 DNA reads TGTGCCAGCAGCTTAAACAGGGGATACGAGCAGTACTTC. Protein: CASSLNRGYEQYF.

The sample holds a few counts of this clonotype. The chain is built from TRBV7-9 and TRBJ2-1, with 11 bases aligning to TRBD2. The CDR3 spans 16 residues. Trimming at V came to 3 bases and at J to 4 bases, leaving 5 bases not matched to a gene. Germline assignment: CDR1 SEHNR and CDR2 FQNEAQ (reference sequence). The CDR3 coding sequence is TGTGCCAGCAGCTTCAAGACTAGCGGGGATTACAATGAGCAGTTCTTC. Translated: CASSFKTSGDYNEQFF.

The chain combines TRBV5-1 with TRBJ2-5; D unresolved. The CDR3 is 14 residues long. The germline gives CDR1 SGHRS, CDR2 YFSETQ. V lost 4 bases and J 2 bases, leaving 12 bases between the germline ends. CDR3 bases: TGCGCCAGCAGCCGAGGACGGATTCAAGAGACCCAGTACTTC. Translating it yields CASSRGRIQETQYF.

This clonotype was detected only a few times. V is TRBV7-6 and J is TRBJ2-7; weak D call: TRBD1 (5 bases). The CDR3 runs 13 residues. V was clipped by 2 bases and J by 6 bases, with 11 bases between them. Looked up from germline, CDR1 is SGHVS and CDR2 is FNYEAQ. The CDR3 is CASSLRTFSEQYF. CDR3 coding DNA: TGTGCCAGCAGCTTAAGGACATTTTCCGAGCAGTACTTC.

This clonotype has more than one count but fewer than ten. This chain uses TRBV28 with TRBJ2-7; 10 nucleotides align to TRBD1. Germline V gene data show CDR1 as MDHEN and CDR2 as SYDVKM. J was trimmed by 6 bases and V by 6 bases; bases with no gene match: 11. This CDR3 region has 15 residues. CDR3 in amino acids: CASSSPGQGNREQYF. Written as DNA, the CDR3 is TGTGCCAGCAGCAGTCCGGGACAGGGGAACCGCGAGCAGTACTTC.

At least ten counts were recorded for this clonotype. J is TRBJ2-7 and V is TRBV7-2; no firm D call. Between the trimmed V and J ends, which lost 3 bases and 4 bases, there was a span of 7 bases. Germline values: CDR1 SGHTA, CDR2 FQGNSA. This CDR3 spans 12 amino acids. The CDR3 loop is CASSLTEYEQYF. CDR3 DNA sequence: TGTGCCAGCAGCTTGACTGAATACGAGCAGTACTTC.

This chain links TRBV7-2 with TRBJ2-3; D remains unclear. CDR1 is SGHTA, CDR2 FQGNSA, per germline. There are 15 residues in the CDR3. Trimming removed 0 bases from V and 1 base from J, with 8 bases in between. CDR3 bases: TGTGCCAGCAGCTTAGCGGGTATACGCACAGATACGCAGTATTTT. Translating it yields CASSLAGIRTDTQYF.